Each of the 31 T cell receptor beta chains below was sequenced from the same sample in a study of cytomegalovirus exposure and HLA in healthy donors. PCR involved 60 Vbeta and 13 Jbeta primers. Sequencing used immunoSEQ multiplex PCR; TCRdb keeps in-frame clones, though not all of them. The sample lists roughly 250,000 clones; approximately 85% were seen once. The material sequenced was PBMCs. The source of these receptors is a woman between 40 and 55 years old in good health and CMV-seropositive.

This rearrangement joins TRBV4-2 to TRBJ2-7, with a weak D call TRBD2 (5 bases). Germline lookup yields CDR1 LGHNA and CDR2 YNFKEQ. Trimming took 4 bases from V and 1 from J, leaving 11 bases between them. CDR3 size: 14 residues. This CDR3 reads CASSPGLLSYEQYF. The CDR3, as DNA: TGTGCCAGCAGCCCCGGACTTCTTTCCTACGAGCAGTACTTC.

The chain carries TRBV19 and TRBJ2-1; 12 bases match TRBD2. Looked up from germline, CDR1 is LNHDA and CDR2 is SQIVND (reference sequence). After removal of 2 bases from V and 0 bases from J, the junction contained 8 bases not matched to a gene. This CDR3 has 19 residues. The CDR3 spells CASSIMTSGSQSSYNEQFF. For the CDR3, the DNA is TGTGCCAGTAGTATAATGACTAGCGGGAGCCAGAGCTCCTACAATGAGCAGTTCTTC.

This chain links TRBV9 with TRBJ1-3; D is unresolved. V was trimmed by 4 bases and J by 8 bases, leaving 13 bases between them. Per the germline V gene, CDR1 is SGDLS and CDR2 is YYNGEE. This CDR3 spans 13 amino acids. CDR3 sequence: CASSSGPVHTIYF. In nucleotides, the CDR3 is TGTGCCAGCAGCTCAGGTCCAGTACACACCATATATTTT.

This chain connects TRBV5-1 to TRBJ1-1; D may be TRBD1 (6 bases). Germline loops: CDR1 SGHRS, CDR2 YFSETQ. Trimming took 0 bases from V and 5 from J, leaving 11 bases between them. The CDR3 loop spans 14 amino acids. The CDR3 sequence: CASSLEGGVTEAFF. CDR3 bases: TGCGCCAGCAGCTTGGAGGGGGGGGTAACTGAAGCTTTCTTT.

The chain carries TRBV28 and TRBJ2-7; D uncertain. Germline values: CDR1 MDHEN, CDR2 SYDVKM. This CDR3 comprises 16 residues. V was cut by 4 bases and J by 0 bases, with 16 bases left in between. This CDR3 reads CASSYPLRVGSYEQYF. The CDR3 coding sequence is TGTGCCAGCAGTTATCCTCTACGGGTAGGCTCCTACGAGCAGTACTTC.

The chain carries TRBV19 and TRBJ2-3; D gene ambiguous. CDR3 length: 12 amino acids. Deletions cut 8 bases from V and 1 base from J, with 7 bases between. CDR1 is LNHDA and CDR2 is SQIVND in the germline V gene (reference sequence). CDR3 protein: CASDSGTDTQYF. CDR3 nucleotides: TGTGCCAGTGACTCAGGCACAGATACGCAGTATTTT. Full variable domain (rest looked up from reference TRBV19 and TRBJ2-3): DGGITQSPKYLFRKEGQNVTLSCEQNLNHDAMYWYRQDPGQGLRLIYYSQIVNDFQKGDIAEGYSVSREKKESFPLTVTSAQKNPTAFYLCASDSGTDTQYFGPGTRLTVL.

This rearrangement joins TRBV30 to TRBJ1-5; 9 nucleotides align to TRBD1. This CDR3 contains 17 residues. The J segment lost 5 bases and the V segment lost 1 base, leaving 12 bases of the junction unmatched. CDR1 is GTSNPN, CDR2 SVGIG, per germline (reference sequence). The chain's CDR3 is CAWSGTSSQGADQPQHF. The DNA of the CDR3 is TGTGCCTGGAGTGGAACTAGCTCACAGGGGGCGGATCAGCCCCAGCATTTT.

In DNA form, the CDR3 reads TGTGCCAGCAGATACTCCGGGACTAGCGGCCCCTACGAGCAGTACTTC. Protein product: CASRYSGTSGPYEQYF. The V call is TRBV28, the J call TRBJ2-7, with 11 nucleotides matching TRBD2. Looked up from germline, CDR1 is MDHEN and CDR2 is SYDVKM. CDR3 length equals 16 residues. Losses at the gene ends were 6 bases for V and 2 bases for J; bases not matched to a gene: 9.

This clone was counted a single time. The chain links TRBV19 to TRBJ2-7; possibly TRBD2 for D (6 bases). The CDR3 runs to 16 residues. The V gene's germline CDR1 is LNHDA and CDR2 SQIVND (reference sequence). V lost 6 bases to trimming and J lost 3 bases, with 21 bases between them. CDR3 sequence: CASSTARSGRGYEQYF. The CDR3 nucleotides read TGTGCCAGTAGCACCGCCCGGTCCGGGAGAGGCTACGAGCAGTACTTC.

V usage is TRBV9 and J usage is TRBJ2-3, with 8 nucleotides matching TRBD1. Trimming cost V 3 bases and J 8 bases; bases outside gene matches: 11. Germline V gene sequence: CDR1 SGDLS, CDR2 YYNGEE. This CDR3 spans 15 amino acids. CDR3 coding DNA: TGTGCCAGCAGCGAGACTGGACAGGGAGTCGGTACGCAGTATTTT. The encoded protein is CASSETGQGVGTQYF.

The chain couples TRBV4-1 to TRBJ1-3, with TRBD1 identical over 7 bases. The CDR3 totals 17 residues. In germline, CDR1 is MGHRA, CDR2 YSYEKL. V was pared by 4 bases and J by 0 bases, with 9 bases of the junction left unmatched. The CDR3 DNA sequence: TGCGCCAGCAGCCTCGCCACAGGGGAGGCCTCTGGAAACACCATATATTTT. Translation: CASSLATGEASGNTIYF.

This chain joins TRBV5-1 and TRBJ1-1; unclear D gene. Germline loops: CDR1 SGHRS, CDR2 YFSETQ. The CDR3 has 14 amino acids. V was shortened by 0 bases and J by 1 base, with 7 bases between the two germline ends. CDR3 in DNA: TGCGCCAGCAGCTTGGCTCGGAGGAACACTGAAGCTTTCTTT. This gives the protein CASSLARRNTEAFF.

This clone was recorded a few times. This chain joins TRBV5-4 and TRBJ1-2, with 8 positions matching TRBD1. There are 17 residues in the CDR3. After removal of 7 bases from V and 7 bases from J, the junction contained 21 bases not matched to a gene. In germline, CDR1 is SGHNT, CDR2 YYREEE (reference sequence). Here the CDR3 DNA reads TGTGCCAGCTACTCTATGAGAGGACAGGGTCCCCCAGGTGGCTACACCTTC. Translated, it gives CASYSMRGQGPPGGYTF.

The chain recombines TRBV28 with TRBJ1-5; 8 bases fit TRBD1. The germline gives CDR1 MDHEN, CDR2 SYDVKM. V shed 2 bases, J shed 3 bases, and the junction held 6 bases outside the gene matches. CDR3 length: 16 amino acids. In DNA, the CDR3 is TGTGCCAGCAGTTTAGCCGGGACAGGCTTCAATCAGCCCCAGCATTTT. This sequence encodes CASSLAGTGFNQPQHF.

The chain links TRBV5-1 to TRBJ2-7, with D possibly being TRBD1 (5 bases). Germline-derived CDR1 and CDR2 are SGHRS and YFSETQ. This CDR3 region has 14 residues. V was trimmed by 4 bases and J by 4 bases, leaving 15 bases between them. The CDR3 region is CASSTSGPGYEQYF. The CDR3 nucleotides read TGCGCCAGCAGCACTTCAGGGCCAGGGTACGAGCAGTACTTC. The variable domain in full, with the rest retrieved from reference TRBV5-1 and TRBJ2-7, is KAGVTQTPRYLIKTRGQQVTLSCSPISGHRSVSWYQQTPGQGLQFLFEYFSETQRNKGNFPGRFSGRQFSNSRSEMNVSTLELGDSALYLCASSTSGPGYEQYFGPGTRLTVT.

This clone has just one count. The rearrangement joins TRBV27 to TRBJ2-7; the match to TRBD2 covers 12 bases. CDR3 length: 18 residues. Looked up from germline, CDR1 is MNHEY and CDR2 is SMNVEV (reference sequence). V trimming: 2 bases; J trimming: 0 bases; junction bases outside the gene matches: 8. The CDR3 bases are TGTGCCAGCAGTTTACTAGCGGGAGGGCCTCTCAGCTCCTACGAGCAGTACTTC. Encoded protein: CASSLLAGGPLSSYEQYF.

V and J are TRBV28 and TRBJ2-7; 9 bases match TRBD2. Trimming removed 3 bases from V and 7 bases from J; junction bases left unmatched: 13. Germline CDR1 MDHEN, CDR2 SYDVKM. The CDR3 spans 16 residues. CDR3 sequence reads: CASSFGRLAGWEEQYF. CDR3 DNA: TGTGCCAGCAGTTTCGGGCGGCTAGCGGGATGGGAAGAGCAGTACTTC.

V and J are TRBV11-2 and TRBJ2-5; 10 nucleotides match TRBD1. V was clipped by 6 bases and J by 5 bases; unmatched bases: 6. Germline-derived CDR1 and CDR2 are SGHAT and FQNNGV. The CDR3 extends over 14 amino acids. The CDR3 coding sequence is TGTGCCAGCAGTTGGGACAGGGGTAGGGAGACCCAGTACTTC. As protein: CASSWDRGRETQYF. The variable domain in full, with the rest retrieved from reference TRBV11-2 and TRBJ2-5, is EAGVAQSPRYKIIEKRQSVAFWCNPISGHATLYWYQQILGQGPKLLIQFQNNGVVDDSQLPKDRFSAERLKGVDSTLKIQPAKLEDSAVYLCASSWDRGRETQYFGPGTRLLVL.

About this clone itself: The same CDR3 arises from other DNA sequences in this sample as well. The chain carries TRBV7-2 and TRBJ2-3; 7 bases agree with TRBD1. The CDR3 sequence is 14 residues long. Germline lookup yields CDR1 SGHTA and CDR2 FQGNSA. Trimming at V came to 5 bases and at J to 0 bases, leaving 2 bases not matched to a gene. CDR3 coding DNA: TGTGCCAGCAGCACCAGGGGGAGCACAGATACGCAGTATTTT. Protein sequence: CASSTRGSTDTQYF.

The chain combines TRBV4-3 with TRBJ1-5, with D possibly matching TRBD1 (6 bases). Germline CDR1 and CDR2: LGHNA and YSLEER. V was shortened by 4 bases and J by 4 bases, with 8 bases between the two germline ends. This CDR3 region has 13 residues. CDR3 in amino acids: CASSLGANQPQHF. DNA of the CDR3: TGCGCCAGCAGCCTGGGGGCAAATCAGCCCCAGCATTTT.

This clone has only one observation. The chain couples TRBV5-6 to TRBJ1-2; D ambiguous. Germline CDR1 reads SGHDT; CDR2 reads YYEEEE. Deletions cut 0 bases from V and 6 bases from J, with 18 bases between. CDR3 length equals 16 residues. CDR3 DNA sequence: TGTGCCAGCAGCTTGGCCAGCTTGGGCAGGTCCCATGGCTACACCTTC. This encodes CASSLASLGRSHGYTF.

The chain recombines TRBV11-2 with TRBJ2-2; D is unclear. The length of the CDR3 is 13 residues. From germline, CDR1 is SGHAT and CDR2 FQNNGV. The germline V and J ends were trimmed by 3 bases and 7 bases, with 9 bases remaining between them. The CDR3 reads CASSLESIGELFF. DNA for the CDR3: TGTGCCAGCAGCTTGGAGTCGATCGGGGAGCTGTTTTTT.

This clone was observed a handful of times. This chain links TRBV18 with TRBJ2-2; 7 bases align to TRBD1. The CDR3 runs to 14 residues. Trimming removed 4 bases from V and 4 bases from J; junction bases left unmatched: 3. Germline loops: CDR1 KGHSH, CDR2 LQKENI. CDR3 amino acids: CASSQQGSTGELFF. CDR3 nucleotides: TGTGCCAGCTCACAACAGGGGTCCACCGGGGAGCTGTTTTTT.

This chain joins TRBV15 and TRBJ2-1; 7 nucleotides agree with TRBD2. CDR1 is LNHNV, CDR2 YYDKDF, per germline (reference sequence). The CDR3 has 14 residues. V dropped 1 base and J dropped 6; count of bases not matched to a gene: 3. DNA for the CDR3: TGTGCCACCAGCAGAGGGACTAGGGCCAATGAGCAGTTCTTC. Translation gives CATSRGTRANEQFF.

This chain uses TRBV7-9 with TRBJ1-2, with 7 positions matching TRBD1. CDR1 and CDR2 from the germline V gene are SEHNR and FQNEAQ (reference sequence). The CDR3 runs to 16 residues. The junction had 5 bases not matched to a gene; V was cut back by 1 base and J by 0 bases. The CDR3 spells CASSLGGQATNYGYTF. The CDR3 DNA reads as TGTGCCAGCAGCTTAGGTGGACAGGCCACTAACTATGGCTACACCTTC.

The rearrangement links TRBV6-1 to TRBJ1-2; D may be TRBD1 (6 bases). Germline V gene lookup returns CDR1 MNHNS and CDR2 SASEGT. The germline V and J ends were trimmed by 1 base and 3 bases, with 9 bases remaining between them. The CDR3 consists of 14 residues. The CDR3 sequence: CASSEGKGDYGYTF. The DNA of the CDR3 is TGTGCCAGCAGTGAAGGCAAGGGGGACTATGGCTACACCTTC.

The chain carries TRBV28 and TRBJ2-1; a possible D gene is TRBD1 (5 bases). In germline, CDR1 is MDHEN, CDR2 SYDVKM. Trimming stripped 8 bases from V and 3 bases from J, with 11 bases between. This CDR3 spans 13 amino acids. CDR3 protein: CASHTQVYNEQFF. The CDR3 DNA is TGTGCCAGCCATACACAGGTCTACAATGAGCAGTTCTTC.

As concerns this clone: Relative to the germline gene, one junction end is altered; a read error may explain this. CDR3: CAWSRGIAKNSQYF. In DNA form, the CDR3 reads TGTGCCTGGAGCCGGGGGATAGCCAAAAACAGTCAGTACTTC. The V call is TRBV30, the J call TRBJ2-4; the D gene is possibly TRBD2 (6 bases). This CDR3 is built from 14 residues. Per germline, CDR1 GTSNPN and CDR2 SVGIG (reference sequence).

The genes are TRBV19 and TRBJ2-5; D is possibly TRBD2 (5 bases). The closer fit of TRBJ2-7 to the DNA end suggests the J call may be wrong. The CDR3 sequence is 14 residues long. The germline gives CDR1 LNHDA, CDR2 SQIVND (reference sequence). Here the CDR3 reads CASSIVLETTEQYF. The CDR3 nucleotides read TGTGCCAGTAGTATAGTTTTGGAGACTACCGAGCAGTACTTC.

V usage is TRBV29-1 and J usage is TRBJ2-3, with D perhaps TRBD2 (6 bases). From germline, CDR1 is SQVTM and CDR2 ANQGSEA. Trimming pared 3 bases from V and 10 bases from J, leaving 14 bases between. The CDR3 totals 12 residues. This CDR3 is CSVDPSGTPQYF. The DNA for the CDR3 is TGCAGCGTTGATCCCTCGGGGACTCCGCAGTATTTT.

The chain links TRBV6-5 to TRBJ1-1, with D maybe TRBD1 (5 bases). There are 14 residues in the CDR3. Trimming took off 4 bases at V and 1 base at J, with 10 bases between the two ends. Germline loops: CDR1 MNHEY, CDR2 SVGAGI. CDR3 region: CASSSRQQNTEAFF. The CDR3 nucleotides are TGTGCCAGCAGTTCACGACAGCAGAACACTGAAGCTTTCTTT.